These T cell receptor beta chains were read from a single sample in a study of shared clonotypes between healthy human individuals. The method was immunoSEQ multiplex PCR; TCRdb's version includes in-frame clones alone and lacks a portion of them. The sample includes roughly 1,000,000 clones, around 78% of them seen just once. Material: memory CD4+ T cells from PBMCs. Every receptor here comes from a man aged 18 to 30 in good health. Some clones in this sample may be carry-over from other donors' samples. CDR3s include the opening cysteine and the closing phenylalanine or tryptophan. The order of the fields is J gene, D gene, V gene, clone size, CDR3 protein, CDR3 DNA. The D gene is left open where the match is weak. Clone sizes are given selectively: once, few, many, or a class where the clone is expanded.

J: TRBJ1-2; D: NA; V: TRBV5-6; size: once; CDR3: CASSRKDSANYGYTF; DNA: TGTGCCAGCAGCCGGAAGGACAGTGCGAACTATGGCTACACCTTC
J: TRBJ2-2; D: TRBD2; V: TRBV4-1; size: NA; CDR3: CASSLGGIGDGTGELFF; DNA: TGCGCCAGCAGCCTCGGGGGGATCGGGGATGGGACCGGGGAGCTGTTTTTT
J: TRBJ1-2; D: TRBD1; V: TRBV6-5; size: NA; CDR3: CASSGFGQALHGYTF; DNA: TGTGCCAGCAGCGGCTTTGGACAGGCACTTCATGGCTACACCTTC
J: TRBJ1-2; D: NA; V: TRBV5-4; size: NA; CDR3: CASSPGGIGYTF; DNA: TGTGCCAGCAGCCCCGGGGGGATTGGCTACACCTTC
J: TRBJ1-2; D: TRBD1; V: TRBV2; size: NA; CDR3: CASSPGQDRGYTF; DNA: TGTGCCAGCAGCCCCGGACAGGACAGGGGCTACACCTTC
J: TRBJ1-2; D: NA; V: TRBV13; size: few; CDR3: CASSLSGTTSTNYGYTF; DNA: TGTGCCAGCAGCTTATCTGGGACAACGAGTACTAACTATGGCTACACCTTC
J: TRBJ2-7; D: TRBD1; V: TRBV6-6; size: NA; CDR3: CASSYATGGGEQYF; DNA: TGTGCCAGCAGTTACGCGACAGGGGGAGGCGAGCAGTACTTC
J: TRBJ2-1; D: NA; V: TRBV7-9; size: NA; CDR3: CASSARGIDNNEQFF; DNA: TGTGCCAGCAGCGCTCGGGGAATCGATAACAATGAGCAGTTCTTC
J: TRBJ2-3; D: TRBD2; V: TRBV7-2; size: NA; CDR3: CASSSMSGDTDTQYF; DNA: TGTGCCAGCAGCTCAATGAGCGGGGACACAGATACGCAGTATTTT
J: TRBJ1-1; D: NA; V: TRBV5-6; size: NA; CDR3: CASSSYSGPRRNTEAFF; DNA: TGTGCCAGCAGCTCTTACTCCGGGCCGAGGAGAAACACTGAAGCTTTCTTT
J: TRBJ1-5; D: TRBD1; V: TRBV25-1; size: NA; CDR3: CASRGTGLNQPQHF; DNA: TGTGCCAGCAGGGGGACAGGGTTAAATCAGCCCCAGCATTTT
J: TRBJ1-2; D: NA; V: TRBV9; size: NA; CDR3: CASSVGRQANYGYTF; DNA: TGTGCCAGCAGCGTCGGACGGCAAGCTAACTATGGCTACACCTTC
J: TRBJ2-3; D: NA; V: TRBV29-1; size: NA; CDR3: CSVVGRDTQYF; DNA: TGCAGCGTTGTTGGAAGGGATACGCAGTATTTT
J: TRBJ2-7; D: NA; V: TRBV7-8; size: NA; CDR3: CASAPPPVPYEQYF; DNA: TGTGCCAGCGCCCCCCCGCCGGTTCCCTACGAGCAGTACTTC
J: TRBJ1-3; D: NA; V: TRBV19; size: NA; CDR3: CASSIGQGIGNTIYF; DNA: TGTGCCAGTAGTATCGGGCAGGGGATTGGAAACACCATATATTTT